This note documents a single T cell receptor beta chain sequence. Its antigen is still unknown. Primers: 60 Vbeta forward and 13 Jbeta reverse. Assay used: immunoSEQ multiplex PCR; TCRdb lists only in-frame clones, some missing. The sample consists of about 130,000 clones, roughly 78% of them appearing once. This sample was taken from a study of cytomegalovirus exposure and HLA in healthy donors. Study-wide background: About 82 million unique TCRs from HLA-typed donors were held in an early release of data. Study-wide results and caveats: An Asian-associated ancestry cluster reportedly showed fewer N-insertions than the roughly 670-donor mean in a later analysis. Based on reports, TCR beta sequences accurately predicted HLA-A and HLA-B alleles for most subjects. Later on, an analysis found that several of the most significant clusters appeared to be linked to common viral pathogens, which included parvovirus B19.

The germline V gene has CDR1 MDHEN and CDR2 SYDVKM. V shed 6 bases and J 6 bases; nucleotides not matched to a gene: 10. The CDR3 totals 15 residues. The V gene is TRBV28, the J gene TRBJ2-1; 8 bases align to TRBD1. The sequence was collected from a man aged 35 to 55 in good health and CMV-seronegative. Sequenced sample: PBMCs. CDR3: CASRPPGGFGNEQFF. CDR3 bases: TGTGCCAGCAGACCACCAGGGGGCTTCGGCAATGAGCAGTTCTTC. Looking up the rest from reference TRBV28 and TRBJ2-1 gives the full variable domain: DVKVTQSSRYLVKRTGEKVFLECVQDMDHENMFWYRQDPGLGLRLIYFSYDVKMKEKGDIPEGYSVSREKKERFSLILESASTNQTSMYLCASRPPGGFGNEQFFGPGTRLTVL.